Described below is a single TCR beta chain sequence and its context. Its specific antigen is unknown. No base quality values were provided; no much bigger clone lies one nucleotide off. This sample is drawn from a study of blood T cell repertoires in COVID-19 (dated by TCRdb to 2019 to 2021). Background for the entire study: Samples from collaborators originated in the United States, Italy and Spain and spanned both the acute and convalescent phases of COVID-19. The prospective study material was composed of cDNA or gDNA derived from T cells, B-cell-depleted T cells, or PBMCs. Subjects who had been exposed to COVID-19, were actively infected with it, or had recovered from it provided the deeply sampled blood TCRbeta repertoires that made up the dataset. A freely available public database, intended as a resource for researchers studying the immune response to SARS-CoV-2, is where the repertoires were released. The samples were drawn from two sources: the first 160 participants of the ongoing ImmuneRACE study, and 1,254 subjects contributed by 6 global collaborators. The sample metadata nearly always contained a de-identified subject ID, COVID-19 status, age in years and sex. Where HLA class I and class II types were available, the types were taken from metadata supplied by the sample provider, not from assay-based typing. What the study reported, not specific to this receptor: How much clinical and demographic metadata was included differed by source and by participant, and the metadata was provided uncurated.

CDR1 and CDR2, looked up from the germline V gene, are SGHDN and FVKESK. The CDR3 covers 14 residues, taking in both the cysteine and the phenylalanine. This entry keeps only the CDR3 DNA: 42 bases, framed from base 1. The V and J ends are trimmed by 6 bases and 0 bases, leaving 12 bases between them. TCRbeta CDR3 regions were amplified from genomic DNA by means of the immunoSEQ Assay, a bias-controlled multiplex PCR. The study's processing was this. The number of nucleated cells in each sample was estimated from the amplification of reference gene primers within the assay. To quantify the absolute abundance of each unique TCRbeta CDR3 rearrangement, sequence reads were collapsed and filtered. For each sample, productive Simpson clonality was calculated by taking the square root of Simpson's diversity index across productive rearrangements. In its TCRdb copy, this immuneACCESS table keeps in-frame sequences only and misses some clones. Where compared with another copy, unresolved V genes explain less than half of these, and the others have no known cause. V, J and clone size are taken as reported in that table, and D and trimming were inferred from the DNA itself. This sample lists approximately 350,000 clones; about 89% were detected once. About 6.3% of the sample is taken by the ten largest.

In Seattle, one collaborating source enrolled patients while the infection was active and tracked those patients longitudinally over the course of disease. Whole blood was collected in K2EDTA tubes by collaborating institutions according to the institutions' own protocols. Collaborator samples were shipped for TCRbeta analysis as frozen whole blood, isolated PBMCs, or DNA extracted from either sample type. This receptor was identified in a woman aged 50 to 60 with COVID-19, enrolled during active disease. The V gene is TRBV14 and the J gene is TRBJ2-7; the D gene cannot be resolved reliably. Source material: peripheral blood. The CDR3 has the sequence CASSPSRSSYEQYF. The nucleotide sequence reads TGTGCCAGCAGTCCCTCGCGGAGCTCCTACGAGCAGTACTTC.